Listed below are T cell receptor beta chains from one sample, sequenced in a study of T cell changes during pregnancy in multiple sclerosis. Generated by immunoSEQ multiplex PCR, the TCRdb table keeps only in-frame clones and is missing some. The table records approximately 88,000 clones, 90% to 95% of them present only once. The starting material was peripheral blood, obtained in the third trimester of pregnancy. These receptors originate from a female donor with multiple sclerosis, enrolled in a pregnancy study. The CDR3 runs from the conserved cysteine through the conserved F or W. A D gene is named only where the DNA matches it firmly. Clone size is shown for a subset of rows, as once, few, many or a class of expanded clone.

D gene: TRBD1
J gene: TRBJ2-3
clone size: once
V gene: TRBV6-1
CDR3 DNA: TGTGCCAGCAGTTTGCAGGGGGCCCCAGATACGCAGTATTTT
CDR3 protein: CASSLQGAPDTQYF

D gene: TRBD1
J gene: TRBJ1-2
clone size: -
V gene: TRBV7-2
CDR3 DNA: TGTGCCAGCAGCCGGACAGGGACCTTAAACTATGGCTACACCTTC
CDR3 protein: CASSRTGTLNYGYTF

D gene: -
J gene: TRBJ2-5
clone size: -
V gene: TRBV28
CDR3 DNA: TGTGCCAGCAGTTGGAGCGGCAGAGAGACCCAGTACTTC
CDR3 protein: CASSWSGRETQYF

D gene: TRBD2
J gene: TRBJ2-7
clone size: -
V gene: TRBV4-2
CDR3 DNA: TGTGCCAGCAGAAGAGCGGGGTCTTCCTACGAGCAGTACTTC
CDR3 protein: CASRRAGSSYEQYF

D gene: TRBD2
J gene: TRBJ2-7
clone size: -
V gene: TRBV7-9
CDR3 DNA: TGTGCCAGCAGCCCGACTAGCGGGAGGGCCGGGGAGCAGTACTTC
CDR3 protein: CASSPTSGRAGEQYF

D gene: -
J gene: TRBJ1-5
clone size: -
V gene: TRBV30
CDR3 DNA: TGTGCCTGGAGTGCCGGTAGCAATCAGCCCCAGCATTTT
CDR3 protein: CAWSAGSNQPQHF

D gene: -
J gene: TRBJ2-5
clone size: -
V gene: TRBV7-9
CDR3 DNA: TGTGCCAGCAGCTTATACACGGGAGAGACCCAGTACTTC
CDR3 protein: CASSLYTGETQYF

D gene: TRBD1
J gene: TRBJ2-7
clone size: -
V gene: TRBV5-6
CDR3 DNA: TGTGCCAGCAGCTGGGGACAGGGGGCCTACGAGCAGTACTTC
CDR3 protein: CASSWGQGAYEQYF

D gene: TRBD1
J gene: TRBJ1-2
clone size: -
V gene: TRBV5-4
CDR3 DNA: TGTGCCAGCAGCTACCCGGGACAGGGGGCGAATGGCTACACCTTC
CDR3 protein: CASSYPGQGANGYTF

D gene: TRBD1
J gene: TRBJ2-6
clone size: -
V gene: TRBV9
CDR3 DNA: TGTGCCAGCAGCCCTGGACAGGGGGCGGTCTCTGGGGCCAACGTCCTGACTTTC
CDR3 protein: CASSPGQGAVSGANVLTF

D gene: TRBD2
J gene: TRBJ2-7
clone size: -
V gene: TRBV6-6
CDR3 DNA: TGTGCCAGCAGTTACAAGGCGGGAGAGAACAACGAGCAGTACTTC
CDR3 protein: CASSYKAGENNEQYF

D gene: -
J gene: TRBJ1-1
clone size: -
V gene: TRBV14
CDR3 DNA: TGTGCCAGCAGACCCCGGGGGGCTAACACTGAAGCTTTCTTT
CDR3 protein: CASRPRGANTEAFF

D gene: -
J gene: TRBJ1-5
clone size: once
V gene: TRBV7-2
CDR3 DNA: TGTGCCAGCAGCTTAGCGCGAGGCAATCAGCCCCAGCATTTT
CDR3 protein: CASSLARGNQPQHF

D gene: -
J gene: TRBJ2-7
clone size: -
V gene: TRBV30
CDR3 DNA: TGTGCCTGGAGGGATTGGGGGCGCGACGAGCAGTACTTC
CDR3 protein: CAWRDWGRDEQYF

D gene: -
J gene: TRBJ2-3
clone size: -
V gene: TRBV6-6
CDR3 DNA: TGTGCCAGCAGTTGGACAGTCACAGATACGCAGTATTTT
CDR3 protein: CASSWTVTDTQYF

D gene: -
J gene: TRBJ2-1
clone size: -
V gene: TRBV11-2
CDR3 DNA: TGTGCCAGCAGCCCACCTCAGGGATTTGGGAATGAGCAGTTCTTC
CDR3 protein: CASSPPQGFGNEQFF

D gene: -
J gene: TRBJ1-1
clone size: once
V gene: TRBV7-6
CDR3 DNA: TGTGCCAGCAGCCTAGGGGTGACAGGTAACACTGAAGCTTTCTTT
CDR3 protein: CASSLGVTGNTEAFF